This TCR beta chain came from a study of T-cell memory formation after mild COVID-19. As for the study in general: Largely donor-specific sequence clusters came from a couple of donors.

TCRdb recomputed calls from the 5' RACE reads with MiXCR, one row per CDR3 protein. The sample has 400,000 to 450,000 distinct CDR3 sequences; approximately 18% are singletons. Germline CDR1 MNHNS, CDR2 SASEGT. The CDR3 sequence is 11 residues long. Trimming stripped 5 bases from V and 12 bases from J, with 11 bases between. A remark on this clonotype: Its antigen is unknown.

Study conclusions and caveats: Clones contracting across day 15 to 85 had a balanced CD4/CD8 profile; later expanding clones leaned CD4+. SARS-CoV-2 specificity of second-wave clones peaking day 37 was unconfirmed.

This rearrangement joins TRBV6-1 to TRBJ2-1; no reliable D call. This sequence was found in a man aged 18 to 30 who had mild COVID-19 (a few samples of this study predate the infection). Cell type and time point are not known. What was sequenced was PBMCs or a T cell subset sorted from them (not recorded which). The CDR3 protein is CASSLLVGQFF. DNA for the CDR3: TGTGCCAGCAGTCTACTGGTGGGGCAGTTCTTC.